A single sample gave rise to the 8 T cell receptor beta chains below, sequenced in a study of T-cell reconstitution after alpha-beta-depleted transplantation in children. Researchers prepared the TCRbeta library using unique molecular identifiers, the study reports. TCRdb re-called the PCR reads with MiXCR, one entry per CDR3 protein. The sample records hundreds of thousands of distinct CDR3 sequences, around 8% being singletons. The sample in question was PBMCs, mostly from graft donor cells, obtained 180 days after TCRalphabeta/CD19-depleted stem cell transplant. The receptors shown here come from a male patient under 18 who had a stem cell transplant for acute lymphoblastic leukemia, so the T cells may come from the graft donor.

This clonotype was seen ten or more times. The CDR3 sequence is CAISPTGKGNSPLHF. As DNA, the CDR3 is TGTGCCATTAGCCCTACAGGGAAGGGTAATTCACCCCTCCACTTT. The chain uses TRBV11-2 and TRBJ1-6, with D tentatively TRBD1 (6 bases). Deletions cut 10 bases from V and 6 bases from J, with 19 bases between. Germline CDR1 reads SGHAT; CDR2 reads FQNNGV. The length of the CDR3 is 15 residues.

This clonotype occurred many times. The chain uses TRBV29-1 and TRBJ2-3, with TRBD1 matching over 8 bases. CDR1 and CDR2 (germline): SQVTM, ANQGSEA. J lost 1 base, V lost 3 bases, and 3 bases had no gene match. This CDR3 is 14 amino acids long. The CDR3 DNA sequence: TGCAGCGTTGATACAGGGGGTGGCACAGATACGCAGTATTTT. Translated, it gives CSVDTGGGTDTQYF.

This clonotype came up many times. The chain recombines TRBV6-5 with TRBJ1-2, with 9 bases fitting TRBD1. V lost 7 bases to trimming and J lost 3 bases; unmatched junction nucleotides: 12. This CDR3 is built from 16 residues. Germline lookup yields CDR1 MNHEY and CDR2 SVGAGI. CDR3 sequence reads: CASNEDVDRGYYGYTF. The DNA for the CDR3 is TGTGCCAGCAACGAGGACGTGGACAGGGGCTACTATGGCTACACCTTC.

There are many counts of this clonotype. The chain uses TRBV6-5 and TRBJ1-3; no definite D call. V dropped 5 bases and J dropped 2 bases, with 10 bases sitting between them. The CDR3 is 14 residues long. The germline V gene encodes CDR1 MNHEY and CDR2 SVGAGI. The CDR3 here is CASSRVSTGNTIYF. In DNA, the CDR3 is TGTGCCAGCAGTCGGGTCTCGACTGGAAACACCATATATTTT.

This clonotype was detected ten times or more. This chain uses TRBV7-9 with TRBJ2-3, with D possibly TRBD1 on 5 matching bases. This CDR3 region has 14 residues. The germline V and J ends were trimmed by 6 bases and 2 bases, with 12 bases remaining between them. The germline V gene has CDR1 SEHNR and CDR2 FQNEAQ (reference sequence). The CDR3 DNA reads TGTGCCAGCAGAGACAACAGGATCACAGATACGCAGTATTTT. Translating gives CASRDNRITDTQYF. The variable domain in full, with the rest retrieved from reference TRBV7-9 and TRBJ2-3, is DTGVSQNPRHKITKRGQNVTFRCDPISEHNRLYWYRQTLGQGPEFLTYFQNEAQLEKSRLLSDRFSAERPKGSFSTLEIQRTEQGDSAMYLCASRDNRITDTQYFGPGTRLTVL.

This clonotype has a count of ten or more. J is TRBJ1-2 and V is TRBV28; D is unclear. Looked up from germline, CDR1 is MDHEN and CDR2 is SYDVKM. The length of the CDR3 is 11 residues. Trimming took off 11 bases at V and 2 bases at J, with 9 bases between the two ends. The CDR3, as DNA: TGTGCCCTTGAGGGCAACTATGGCTACACCTTC. This gives the protein CALEGNYGYTF.

This chain uses TRBV10-3 with TRBJ2-1, with TRBD2 identical over 13 bases. The CDR3 has 18 residues. The J segment lost 1 base and the V segment lost 6 bases, leaving 9 bases of the junction unmatched. CDR1 is ENHRY and CDR2 is SYGVKD in the germline V gene. CDR3 sequence: CAISFGTSGVPSYNEQFF. The CDR3 nucleotides read TGTGCCATCAGCTTCGGGACTAGCGGGGTGCCTTCCTACAATGAGCAGTTCTTC.

The sample holds many counts of this clonotype. The chain links TRBV12-3 or TRBV12-4 to TRBJ1-3, with 11 positions matching TRBD1. The CDR3 is 16 residues long. V trimming: 6 bases; J trimming: 1 base; junction bases outside the gene matches: 5. The CDR3 nucleotides are TGTGCCAGCAGCCGGGACAGGGGGTCGTCTGGAAACACCATATATTTT. Protein product: CASSRDRGSSGNTIYF.